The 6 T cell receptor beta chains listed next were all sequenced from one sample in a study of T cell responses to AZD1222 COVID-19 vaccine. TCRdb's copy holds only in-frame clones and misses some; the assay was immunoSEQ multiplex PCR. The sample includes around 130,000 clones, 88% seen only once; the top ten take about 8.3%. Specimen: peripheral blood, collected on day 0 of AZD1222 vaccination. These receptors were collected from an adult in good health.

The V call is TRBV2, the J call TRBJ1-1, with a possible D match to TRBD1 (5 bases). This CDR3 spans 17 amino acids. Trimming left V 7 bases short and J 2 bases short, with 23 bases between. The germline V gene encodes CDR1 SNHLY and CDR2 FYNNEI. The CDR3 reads CASTRRGESGKNTEAFF. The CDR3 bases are TGTGCCAGCACCCGACGAGGGGAGAGTGGTAAAAACACTGAAGCTTTCTTT.

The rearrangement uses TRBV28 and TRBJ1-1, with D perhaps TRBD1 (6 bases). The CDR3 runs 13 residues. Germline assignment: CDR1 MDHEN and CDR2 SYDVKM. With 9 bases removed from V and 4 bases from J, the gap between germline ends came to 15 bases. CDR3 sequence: CASFRGVGTEAFF. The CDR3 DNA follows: TGTGCCAGTTTCAGGGGCGTGGGCACTGAAGCTTTCTTT. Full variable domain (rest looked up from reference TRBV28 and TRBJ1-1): DVKVTQSSRYLVKRTGEKVFLECVQDMDHENMFWYRQDPGLGLRLIYFSYDVKMKEKGDIPEGYSVSREKKERFSLILESASTNQTSMYLCASFRGVGTEAFFGQGTRLTVV.

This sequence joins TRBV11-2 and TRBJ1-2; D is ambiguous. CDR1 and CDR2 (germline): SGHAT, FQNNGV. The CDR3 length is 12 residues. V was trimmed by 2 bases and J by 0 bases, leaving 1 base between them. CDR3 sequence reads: CASSLSNYGYTF. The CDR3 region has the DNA TGTGCCAGCAGCTTATCTAACTATGGCTACACCTTC.

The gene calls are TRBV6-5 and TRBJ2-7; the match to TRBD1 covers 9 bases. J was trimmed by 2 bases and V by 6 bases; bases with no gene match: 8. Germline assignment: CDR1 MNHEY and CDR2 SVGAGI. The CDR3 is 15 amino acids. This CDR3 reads CASSLGTGRPYEQYF. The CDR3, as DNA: TGTGCCAGCAGCCTCGGGACAGGGAGACCCTACGAGCAGTACTTC.

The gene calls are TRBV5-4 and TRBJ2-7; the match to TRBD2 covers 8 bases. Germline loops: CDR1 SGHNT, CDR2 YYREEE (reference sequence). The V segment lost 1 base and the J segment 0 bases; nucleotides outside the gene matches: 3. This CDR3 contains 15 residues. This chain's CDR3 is CASSLPSGSSYEQYF. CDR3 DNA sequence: TGTGCCAGCAGCTTGCCCAGCGGGAGCTCCTACGAGCAGTACTTC.

CDR3 DNA sequence: TGTGCCAGCAGCGGGGGCACTGAAGCTTTCTTT. This translates into CASSGGTEAFF. The chain carries TRBV9 and TRBJ1-1; no clear D gene. The V gene's germline CDR1 is SGDLS and CDR2 YYNGEE. V lost 3 bases and J lost 4, with 4 bases in between. The length of the CDR3 is 11 residues.